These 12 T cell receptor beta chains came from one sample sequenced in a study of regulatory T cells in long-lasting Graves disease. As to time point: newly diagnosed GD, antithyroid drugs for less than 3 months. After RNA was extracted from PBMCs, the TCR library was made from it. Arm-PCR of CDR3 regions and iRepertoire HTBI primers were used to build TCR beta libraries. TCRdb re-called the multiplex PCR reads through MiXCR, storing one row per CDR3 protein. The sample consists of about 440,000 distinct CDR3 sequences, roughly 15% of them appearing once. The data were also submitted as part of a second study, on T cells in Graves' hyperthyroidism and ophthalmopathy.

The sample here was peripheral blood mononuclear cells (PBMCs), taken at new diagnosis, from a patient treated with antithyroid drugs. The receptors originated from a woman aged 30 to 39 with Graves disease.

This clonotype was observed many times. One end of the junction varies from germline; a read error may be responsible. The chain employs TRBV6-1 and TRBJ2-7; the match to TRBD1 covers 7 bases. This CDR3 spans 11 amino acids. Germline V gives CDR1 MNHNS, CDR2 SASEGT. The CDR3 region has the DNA TGTGCCAGCAGTCCAGGGACAGTGCTTAACTTC. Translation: CASSPGTVLNF.

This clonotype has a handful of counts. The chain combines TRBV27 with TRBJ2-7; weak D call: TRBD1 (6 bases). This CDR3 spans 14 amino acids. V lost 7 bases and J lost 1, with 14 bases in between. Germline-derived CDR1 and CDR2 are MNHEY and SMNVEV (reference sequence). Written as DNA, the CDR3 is TGTGCCAGCAAATTCCGGGACACTTCCTACGAGCAGTACTTC. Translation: CASKFRDTSYEQYF.

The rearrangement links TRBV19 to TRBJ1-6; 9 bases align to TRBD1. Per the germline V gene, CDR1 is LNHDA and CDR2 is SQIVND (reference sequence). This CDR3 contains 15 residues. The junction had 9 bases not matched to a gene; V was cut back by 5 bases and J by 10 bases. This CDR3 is CASSLTGGAGSPLHF. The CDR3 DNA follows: TGTGCCAGTAGTCTTACAGGGGGCGCGGGGTCACCCCTCCACTTT.

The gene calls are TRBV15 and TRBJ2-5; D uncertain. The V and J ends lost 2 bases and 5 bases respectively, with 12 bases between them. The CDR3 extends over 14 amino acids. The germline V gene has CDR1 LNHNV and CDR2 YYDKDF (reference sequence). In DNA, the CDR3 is TGTGCCACCAGCAGATCGAGTGGTTGGGAGACCCAGTACTTC. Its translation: CATSRSSGWETQYF.

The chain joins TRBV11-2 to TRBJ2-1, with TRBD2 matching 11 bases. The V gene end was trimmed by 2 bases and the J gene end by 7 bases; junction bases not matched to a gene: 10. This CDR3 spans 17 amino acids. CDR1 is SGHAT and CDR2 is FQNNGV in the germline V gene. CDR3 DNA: TGTGCCAGCAGCTTACTAGCGGGAGGCGGAGGTACAAATGAGCAGTTCTTC. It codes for CASSLLAGGGGTNEQFF.

CDR3 bases: TGCAGTGCAGTTGGACAGGGGTGGCACGAGCAGTACTTC. Its protein is CSAVGQGWHEQYF. This chain uses TRBV20-1 with TRBJ2-7, with 9 bases lining up with TRBD1. CDR3 length: 13 amino acids. Losses at the gene ends were 6 bases for V and 5 bases for J; bases not matched to a gene: 8. Per germline, CDR1 DFQATT and CDR2 SNEGSKA (reference sequence).

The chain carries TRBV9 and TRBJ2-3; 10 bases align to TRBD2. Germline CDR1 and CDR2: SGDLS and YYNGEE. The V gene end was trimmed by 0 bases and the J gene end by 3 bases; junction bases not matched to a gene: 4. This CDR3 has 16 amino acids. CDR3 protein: CASSVASGRGTDTQYF. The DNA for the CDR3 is TGTGCCAGCAGCGTAGCCAGCGGGAGGGGTACAGATACGCAGTATTTT.

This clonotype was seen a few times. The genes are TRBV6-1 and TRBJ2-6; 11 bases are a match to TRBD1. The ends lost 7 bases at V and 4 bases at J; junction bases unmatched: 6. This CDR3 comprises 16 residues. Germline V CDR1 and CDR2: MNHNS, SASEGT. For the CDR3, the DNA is TGTGCCAGCAAATTGGACAGGGGGCAAGGGGCCAACGTCCTGACTTTC. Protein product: CASKLDRGQGANVLTF.

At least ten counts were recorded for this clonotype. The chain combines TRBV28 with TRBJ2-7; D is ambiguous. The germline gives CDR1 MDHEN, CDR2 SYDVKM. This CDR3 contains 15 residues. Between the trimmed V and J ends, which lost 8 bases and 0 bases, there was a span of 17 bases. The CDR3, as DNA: TGTGCCAGCTTTGGGATTGACAAGCCCTCCTACGAGCAGTACTTC. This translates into CASFGIDKPSYEQYF.

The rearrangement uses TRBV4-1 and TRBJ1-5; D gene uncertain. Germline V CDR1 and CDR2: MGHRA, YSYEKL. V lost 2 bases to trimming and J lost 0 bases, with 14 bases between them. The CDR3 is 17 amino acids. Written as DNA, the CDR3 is TGCGCCAGCAGCCAATTTAACGACCCCTATAGCAATCAGCCCCAGCATTTT. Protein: CASSQFNDPYSNQPQHF.

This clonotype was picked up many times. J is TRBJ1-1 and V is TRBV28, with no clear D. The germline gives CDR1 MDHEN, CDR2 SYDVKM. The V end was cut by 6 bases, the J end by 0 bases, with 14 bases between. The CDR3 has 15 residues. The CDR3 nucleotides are TGTGCCAGCAGCTTAGCGGAGGGCATGAACACTGAAGCTTTCTTT. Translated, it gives CASSLAEGMNTEAFF.

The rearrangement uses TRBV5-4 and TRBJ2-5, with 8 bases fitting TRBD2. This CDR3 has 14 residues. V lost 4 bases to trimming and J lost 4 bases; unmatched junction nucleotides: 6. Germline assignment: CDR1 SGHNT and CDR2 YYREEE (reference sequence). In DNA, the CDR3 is TGTGCCAGCAGCCGCGGACTAGCCGCAGAGACCCAGTACTTC. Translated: CASSRGLAAETQYF.